Presented here are 2 T cell receptor beta chains from one specimen sequenced in a study of technical replicates of blood from several donors. Libraries were prepared by immunoSEQ multiplex PCR; TCRdb keeps only in-frame clonotypes and omits some of them. Among roughly 45,000 clones listed, roughly 90% were seen once. The sequenced material came from PBMCs. Every receptor here comes from a human donor in good health. Some clones in this sample may be carry-over from other donors' samples.

This chain links TRBV10-3 with TRBJ1-2; D may be TRBD1 (5 bases). CDR3 length equals 13 residues. The germline V gene has CDR1 ENHRY and CDR2 SYGVKD. CDR3 bases: TGTGCTTCCGGTCCAGACAGTTACTATGGCTACACCTTC. It encodes CASGPDSYYGYTF.

The genes are TRBV7-2 and TRBJ1-2, with 10 bases that match TRBD1. V was clipped by 5 bases and J by 5 bases; unmatched bases: 14. The length of the CDR3 is 17 residues. The germline V gene has CDR1 SGHTA and CDR2 FQGNSA. The DNA of the CDR3 is TGTGCCAGCAGCATCCGAGGGACAGGGGCCGAGGGATATGGCTACACCTTC. Protein product: CASSIRGTGAEGYGYTF.